The rows below give T cell receptor beta chains drawn from one sample of a study of T cell changes during pregnancy in multiple sclerosis. Profiled with immunoSEQ multiplex PCR; TCRdb holds only in-frame clones, not every one. The sample contains roughly 30,000 clones, roughly 91% of which appear only once. This material consisted of CD4+ T cells from peripheral blood mononuclear cells, taken in the second trimester of pregnancy. The receptors here all came from a female donor with multiple sclerosis, enrolled in a pregnancy study. The CDR3 runs from the conserved cysteine through the conserved F or W. The D gene is left open where the match is weak. Part of the rows lack a size; the others show once, few, many or a class for expanded clones.

d_gene: TRBD2; abundance: NA; v_gene: TRBV6-5; j_gene: TRBJ2-5; CDR3aa: CASSFSGDALKTQYF; CDR3nt: TGTGCCAGCAGTTTCAGCGGGGACGCCCTGAAGACCCAGTACTTC
d_gene: NA; abundance: NA; v_gene: TRBV7-2; j_gene: TRBJ1-4; CDR3aa: CASSVQFGTSEKLFF; CDR3nt: TGTGCCAGCAGCGTACAGTTTGGGACATCCGAAAAACTGTTTTTT
d_gene: TRBD2; abundance: NA; v_gene: TRBV30; j_gene: TRBJ2-3; CDR3aa: CAGRGPDTQYF; CDR3nt: TGTGCTGGGAGGGGACCAGATACGCAGTATTTT
d_gene: NA; abundance: NA; v_gene: TRBV6-1; j_gene: TRBJ2-4; CDR3aa: CASSEAHSGMGTGAKNIQYF; CDR3nt: TGTGCCAGCAGTGAAGCGCACTCAGGGATGGGTACGGGAGCCAAAAACATTCAGTACTTC
d_gene: TRBD2; abundance: NA; v_gene: TRBV30; j_gene: TRBJ2-1; CDR3aa: CAGTSGINEQFF; CDR3nt: TGTGCCGGGACTAGCGGGATCAATGAGCAGTTCTTC
d_gene: NA; abundance: once; v_gene: TRBV7-2; j_gene: TRBJ1-2; CDR3aa: CASKPGVSSNYGYTF; CDR3nt: TGTGCCAGCAAACCTGGAGTCAGCTCTAACTATGGCTACACCTTC
d_gene: NA; abundance: few; v_gene: TRBV5-1; j_gene: TRBJ1-4; CDR3aa: CASSLDGKNEKLFF; CDR3nt: TGCGCCAGCAGCCTCGACGGGAAGAATGAAAAACTGTTTTTT
d_gene: TRBD2; abundance: once; v_gene: TRBV4-1; j_gene: TRBJ2-7; CDR3aa: CASSQVYASGGEQYF; CDR3nt: TGCGCCAGCAGCCAAGTTTATGCCTCGGGAGGCGAGCAGTACTTC
d_gene: TRBD2; abundance: NA; v_gene: TRBV25-1; j_gene: TRBJ2-3; CDR3aa: CASSAGTSDDTQYF; CDR3nt: TGTGCCAGCAGTGCCGGGACTAGCGACGATACGCAGTATTTT
d_gene: NA; abundance: NA; v_gene: TRBV18; j_gene: TRBJ1-4; CDR3aa: CASSPSRDTTNEKLFF; CDR3nt: TGTGCCAGCTCACCGAGCAGGGACACAACTAATGAAAAACTGTTTTTT
d_gene: NA; abundance: once; v_gene: TRBV25-1; j_gene: TRBJ1-3; CDR3aa: CASSGTAQRGNTIYF; CDR3nt: TGTGCCAGCAGTGGGACAGCTCAGCGGGGAAACACCATATATTTT
d_gene: NA; abundance: NA; v_gene: TRBV5-1; j_gene: TRBJ1-1; CDR3aa: CASSLQVLNTEAFF; CDR3nt: TGCGCCAGCAGCTTACAGGTGTTGAACACTGAAGCTTTCTTT
d_gene: TRBD1; abundance: NA; v_gene: TRBV15; j_gene: TRBJ2-3; CDR3aa: CATSRSPPGQGSDTQYF; CDR3nt: TGTGCCACCAGCAGATCTCCTCCGGGACAGGGGAGCGATACGCAGTATTTT
d_gene: TRBD2; abundance: NA; v_gene: TRBV7-2; j_gene: TRBJ2-3; CDR3aa: CASNYGLAGGRFTDTQYF; CDR3nt: TGTGCCAGCAACTACGGACTAGCGGGAGGGAGATTCACAGATACGCAGTATTTT
d_gene: NA; abundance: NA; v_gene: TRBV5-1; j_gene: TRBJ1-3; CDR3aa: CASSLEGDSGNTIYF; CDR3nt: TGCGCCAGCAGCTTGGAGGGGGACTCTGGAAACACCATATATTTT
d_gene: TRBD1; abundance: NA; v_gene: TRBV19; j_gene: TRBJ2-2; CDR3aa: CASSAWGQANTGELFF; CDR3nt: TGTGCCAGTAGTGCGTGGGGACAGGCGAACACCGGGGAGCTGTTTTTT
d_gene: NA; abundance: NA; v_gene: TRBV2; j_gene: TRBJ1-2; CDR3aa: CASSGPGDGYTF; CDR3nt: TGTGCCAGCAGTGGGCCAGGGGACGGCTACACCTTC
d_gene: TRBD1; abundance: NA; v_gene: TRBV5-1; j_gene: TRBJ1-1; CDR3aa: CASSLVGRGVLNTEAFF; CDR3nt: TGCGCCAGCAGCTTGGTCGGCAGGGGGGTACTAAACACTGAAGCTTTCTTT
d_gene: TRBD2; abundance: NA; v_gene: TRBV10-2; j_gene: TRBJ2-7; CDR3aa: CASSPLGGGGEQYF; CDR3nt: TGCGCCAGCAGCCCCCTCGGGGGGGGTGGTGAGCAGTACTTC
d_gene: NA; abundance: NA; v_gene: TRBV19; j_gene: TRBJ2-6; CDR3aa: CASSIGTGFSGANVLTF; CDR3nt: TGTGCCAGTAGTATAGGTACAGGGTTCTCTGGGGCCAACGTCCTGACTTTC
d_gene: TRBD2; abundance: NA; v_gene: TRBV6-6; j_gene: TRBJ2-1; CDR3aa: CASSRLAGDNEQFF; CDR3nt: TGTGCCAGCAGCAGACTAGCGGGAGACAATGAGCAGTTCTTC
d_gene: NA; abundance: once; v_gene: TRBV18; j_gene: TRBJ2-4; CDR3aa: CASSRIQGEWNIQYF; CDR3nt: TGTGCCAGCTCACGAATACAGGGCGAGTGGAACATTCAGTACTTC
d_gene: NA; abundance: few; v_gene: TRBV7-9; j_gene: TRBJ2-7; CDR3aa: CASRFNGGRDEQYF; CDR3nt: TGTGCCAGCAGGTTCAATGGGGGCAGGGACGAGCAGTACTTC
d_gene: TRBD1; abundance: NA; v_gene: TRBV29-1; j_gene: TRBJ1-5; CDR3aa: CSVLLSGTGFNQPQHF; CDR3nt: TGCAGCGTCCTCCTTTCGGGGACAGGGTTCAATCAGCCCCAGCATTTT
d_gene: TRBD2; abundance: NA; v_gene: TRBV25-1; j_gene: TRBJ2-1; CDR3aa: CASGPVGRGLADNEQFF; CDR3nt: TGTGCCAGCGGTCCCGTGGGCCGGGGACTAGCGGACAATGAGCAGTTCTTC
d_gene: TRBD2; abundance: NA; v_gene: TRBV18; j_gene: TRBJ2-1; CDR3aa: CASSPPSGRGNEQFF; CDR3nt: TGTGCCAGCTCACCACCAAGCGGGAGAGGTAATGAGCAGTTCTTC
d_gene: NA; abundance: NA; v_gene: TRBV10-3; j_gene: TRBJ1-1; CDR3aa: CAISPSGVTNTEAFF; CDR3nt: TGTGCCATCAGTCCAAGCGGGGTGACGAACACTGAAGCTTTCTTT
d_gene: NA; abundance: once; v_gene: TRBV5-1; j_gene: TRBJ2-5; CDR3aa: CASSLDSQETQYF; CDR3nt: TGCGCCAGCAGCTTGGACAGCCAAGAGACCCAGTACTTC
d_gene: TRBD2; abundance: once; v_gene: TRBV5-4; j_gene: TRBJ2-7; CDR3aa: CASSLVGAGGYEQYF; CDR3nt: TGTGCCAGCAGCTTGGTGGGGGCGGGAGGCTACGAGCAGTACTTC
d_gene: NA; abundance: NA; v_gene: TRBV7-9; j_gene: TRBJ1-3; CDR3aa: CASSPGVPGSGNTIYF; CDR3nt: TGTGCCAGCAGCCCAGGGGTTCCAGGGTCTGGAAACACCATATATTTT
d_gene: TRBD1; abundance: NA; v_gene: TRBV14; j_gene: TRBJ1-2; CDR3aa: CASSRVTGGADYGYTF; CDR3nt: TGTGCCAGCAGCCGAGTGACAGGGGGCGCAGACTATGGCTACACCTTC